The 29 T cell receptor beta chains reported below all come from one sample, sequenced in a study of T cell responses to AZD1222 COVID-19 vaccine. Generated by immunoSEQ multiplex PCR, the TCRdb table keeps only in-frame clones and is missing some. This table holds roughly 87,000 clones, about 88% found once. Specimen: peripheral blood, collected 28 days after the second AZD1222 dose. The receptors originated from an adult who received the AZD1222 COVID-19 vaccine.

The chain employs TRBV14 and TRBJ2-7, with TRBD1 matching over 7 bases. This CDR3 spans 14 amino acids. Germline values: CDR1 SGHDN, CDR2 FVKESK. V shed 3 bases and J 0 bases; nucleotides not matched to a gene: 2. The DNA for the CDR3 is TGTGCCAGCAGCCATAGGACAGGCTCCTACGAGCAGTACTTC. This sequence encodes CASSHRTGSYEQYF.

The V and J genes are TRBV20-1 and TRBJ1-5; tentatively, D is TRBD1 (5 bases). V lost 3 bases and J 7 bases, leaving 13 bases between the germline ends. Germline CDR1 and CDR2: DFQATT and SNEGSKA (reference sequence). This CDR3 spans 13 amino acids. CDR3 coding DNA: TGCAGTGCTAGTAGCGGGACTGGGCAGCCCCAGCATTTT. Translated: CSASSGTGQPQHF.

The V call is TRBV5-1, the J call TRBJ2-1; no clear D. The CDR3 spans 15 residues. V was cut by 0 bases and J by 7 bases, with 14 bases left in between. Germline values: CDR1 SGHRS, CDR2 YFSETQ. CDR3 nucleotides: TGCGCCAGCAGCTTGGGCGGCTTAGTTGGGAATGAGCAGTTCTTC. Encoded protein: CASSLGGLVGNEQFF.

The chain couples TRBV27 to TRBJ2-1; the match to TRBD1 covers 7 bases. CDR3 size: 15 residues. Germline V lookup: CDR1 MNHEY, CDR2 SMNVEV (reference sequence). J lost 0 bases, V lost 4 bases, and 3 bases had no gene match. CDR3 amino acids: CASSYAGGSYNEQFF. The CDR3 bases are TGTGCCAGCAGTTACGCAGGGGGCTCCTACAATGAGCAGTTCTTC.

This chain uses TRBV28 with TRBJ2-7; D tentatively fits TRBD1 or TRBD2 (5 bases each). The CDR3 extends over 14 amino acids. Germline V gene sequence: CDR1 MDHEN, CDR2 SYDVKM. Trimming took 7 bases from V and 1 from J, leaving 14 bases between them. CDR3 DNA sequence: TGTGCCAGCACCCCCGGGGCGGATTCCTACGAGCAGTACTTC. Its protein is CASTPGADSYEQYF.

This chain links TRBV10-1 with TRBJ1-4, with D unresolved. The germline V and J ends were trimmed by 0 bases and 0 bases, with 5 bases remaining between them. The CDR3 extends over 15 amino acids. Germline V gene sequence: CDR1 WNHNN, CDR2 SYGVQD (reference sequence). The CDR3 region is CASSESTATNEKLFF. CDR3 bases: TGCGCCAGCAGTGAGTCGACGGCAACTAATGAAAAACTGTTTTTT.

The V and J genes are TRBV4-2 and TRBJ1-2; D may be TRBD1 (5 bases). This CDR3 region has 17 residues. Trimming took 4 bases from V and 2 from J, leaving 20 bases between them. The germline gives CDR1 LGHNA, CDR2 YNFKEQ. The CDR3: CASSPEGLAGLNYGYTF. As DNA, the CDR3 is TGTGCCAGCAGCCCGGAGGGGTTGGCAGGCTTAAACTATGGCTACACCTTC.

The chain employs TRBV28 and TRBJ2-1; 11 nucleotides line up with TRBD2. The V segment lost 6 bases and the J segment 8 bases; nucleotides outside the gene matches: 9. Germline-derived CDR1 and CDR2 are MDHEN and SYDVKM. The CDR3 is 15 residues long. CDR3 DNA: TGTGCCAGCAGCCCACTAGCGGGAGTATGGCATGAGCAGTTCTTC. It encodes CASSPLAGVWHEQFF.

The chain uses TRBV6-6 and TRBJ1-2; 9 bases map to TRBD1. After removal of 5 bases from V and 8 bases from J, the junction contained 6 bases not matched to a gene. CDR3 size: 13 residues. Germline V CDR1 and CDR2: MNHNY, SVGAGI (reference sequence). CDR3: CASSPGTGKGYTF. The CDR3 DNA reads TGTGCCAGCAGTCCCGGGACAGGGAAGGGCTACACCTTC.

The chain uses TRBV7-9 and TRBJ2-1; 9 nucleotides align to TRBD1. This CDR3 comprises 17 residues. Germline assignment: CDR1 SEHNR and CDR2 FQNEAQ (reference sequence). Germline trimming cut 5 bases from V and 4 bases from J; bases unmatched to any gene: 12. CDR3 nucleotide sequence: TGTGCCAGCAGCCCCCCTTTCCGGGACAGGGCTTACAATGAGCAGTTCTTC. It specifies CASSPPFRDRAYNEQFF. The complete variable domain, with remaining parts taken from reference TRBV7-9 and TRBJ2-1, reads DTGVSQNPRHKITKRGQNVTFRCDPISEHNRLYWYRQTLGQGPEFLTYFQNEAQLEKSRLLSDRFSAERPKGSFSTLEIQRTEQGDSAMYLCASSPPFRDRAYNEQFFGPGTRLTVL.

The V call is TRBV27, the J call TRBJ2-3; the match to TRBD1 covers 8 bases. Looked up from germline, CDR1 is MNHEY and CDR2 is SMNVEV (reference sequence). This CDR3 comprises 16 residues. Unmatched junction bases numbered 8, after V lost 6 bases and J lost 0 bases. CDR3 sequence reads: CASRGATGASTDTQYF. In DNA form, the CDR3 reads TGTGCCAGCAGGGGAGCGACAGGGGCGAGCACAGATACGCAGTATTTT.

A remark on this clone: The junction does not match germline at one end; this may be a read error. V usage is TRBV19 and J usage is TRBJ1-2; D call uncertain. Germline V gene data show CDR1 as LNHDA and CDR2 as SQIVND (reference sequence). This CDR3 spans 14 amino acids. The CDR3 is CASSRTHGSYGYTF. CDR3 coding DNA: TGTGCTAGTAGTCGGACTCACGGGAGCTATGGCTACACCTTC.

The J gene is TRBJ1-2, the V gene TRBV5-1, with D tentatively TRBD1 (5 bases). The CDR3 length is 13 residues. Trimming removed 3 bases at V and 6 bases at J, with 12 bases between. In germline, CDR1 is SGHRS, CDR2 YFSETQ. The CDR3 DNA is TGCGCCAGCAGCTGGGGGACTGATGATGGCTACACCTTC. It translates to CASSWGTDDGYTF.

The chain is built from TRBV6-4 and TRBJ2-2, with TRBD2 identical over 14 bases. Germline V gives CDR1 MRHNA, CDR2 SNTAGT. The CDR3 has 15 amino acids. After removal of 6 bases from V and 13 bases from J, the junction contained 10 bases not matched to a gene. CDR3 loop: CASSPGLAGAMGLFF. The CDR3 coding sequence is TGTGCCAGCAGCCCGGGACTAGCGGGAGCGATGGGGCTGTTTTTT.

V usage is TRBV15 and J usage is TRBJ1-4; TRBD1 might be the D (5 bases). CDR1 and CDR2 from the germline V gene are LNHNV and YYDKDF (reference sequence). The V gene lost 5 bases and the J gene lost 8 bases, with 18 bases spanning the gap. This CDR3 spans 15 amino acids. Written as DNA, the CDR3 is TGTGCCACCAGCGGACAACAGGAACTCACGGAAAAACTGTTTTTT. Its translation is CATSGQQELTEKLFF.

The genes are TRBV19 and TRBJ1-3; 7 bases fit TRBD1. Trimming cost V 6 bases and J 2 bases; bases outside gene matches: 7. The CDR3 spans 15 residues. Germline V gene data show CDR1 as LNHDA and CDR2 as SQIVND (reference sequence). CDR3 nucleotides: TGTGCCAGTAGCAGCGAGGACAGGCCTGGAAACACCATATATTTT. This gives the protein CASSSEDRPGNTIYF.

CDR3 in DNA: TGCGCCAGCAGCTCAATAGCGGGAGAGACCCAGTACTTC. Residues: CASSSIAGETQYF. This chain uses TRBV5-1 with TRBJ2-5; TRBD2 matches 7 bases. CDR1 and CDR2 from the germline V gene are SGHRS and YFSETQ. This CDR3 region has 13 residues. V was clipped by 3 bases and J by 4 bases; unmatched bases: 3.

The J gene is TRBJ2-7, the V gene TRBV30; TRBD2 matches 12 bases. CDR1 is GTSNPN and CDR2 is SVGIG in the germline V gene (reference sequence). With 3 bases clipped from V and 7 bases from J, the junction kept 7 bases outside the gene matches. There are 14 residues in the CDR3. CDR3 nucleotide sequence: TGTGCCTGGAGCCGACTAGCGGGAGTGGGGGAGCAGTACTTC. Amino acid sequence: CAWSRLAGVGEQYF.

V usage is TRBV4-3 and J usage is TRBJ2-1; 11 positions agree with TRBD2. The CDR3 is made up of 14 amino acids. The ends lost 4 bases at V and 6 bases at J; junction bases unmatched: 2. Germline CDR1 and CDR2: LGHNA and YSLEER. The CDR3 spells CASSRGLAGNEQFF. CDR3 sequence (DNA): TGCGCCAGCAGCCGAGGACTAGCGGGCAATGAGCAGTTCTTC.

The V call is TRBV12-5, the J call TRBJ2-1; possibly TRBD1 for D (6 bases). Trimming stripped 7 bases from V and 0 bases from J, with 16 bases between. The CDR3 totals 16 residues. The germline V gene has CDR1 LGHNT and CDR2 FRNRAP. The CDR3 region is CASVKQGTSSYNEQFF. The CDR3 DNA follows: TGTGCTAGTGTCAAACAGGGCACCTCCTCCTACAATGAGCAGTTCTTC.

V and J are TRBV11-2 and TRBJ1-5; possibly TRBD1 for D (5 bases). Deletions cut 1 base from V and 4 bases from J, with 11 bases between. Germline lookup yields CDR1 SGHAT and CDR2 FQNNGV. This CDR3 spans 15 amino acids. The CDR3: CASSLGPAGNQPQHF. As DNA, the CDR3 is TGTGCCAGCAGCTTAGGTCCGGCAGGGAATCAGCCCCAGCATTTT.

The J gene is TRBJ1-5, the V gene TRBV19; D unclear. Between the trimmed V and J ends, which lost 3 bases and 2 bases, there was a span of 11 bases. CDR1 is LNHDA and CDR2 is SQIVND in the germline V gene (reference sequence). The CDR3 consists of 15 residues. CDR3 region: CASSIGGYGNQPQHF. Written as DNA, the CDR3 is TGTGCCAGTAGTATCGGAGGGTACGGCAATCAGCCCCAGCATTTT.

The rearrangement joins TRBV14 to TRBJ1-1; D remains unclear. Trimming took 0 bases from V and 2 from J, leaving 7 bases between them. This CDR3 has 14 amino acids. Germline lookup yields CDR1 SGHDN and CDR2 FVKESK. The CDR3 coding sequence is TGTGCCAGCAGCCAAGATTATGTAAACACTGAAGCTTTCTTT. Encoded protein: CASSQDYVNTEAFF. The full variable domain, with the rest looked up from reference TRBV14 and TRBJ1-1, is EAGVTQFPSHSVIEKGQTVTLRCDPISGHDNLYWYRRVMGKEIKFLLHFVKESKQDESGMPNNRFLAERTGGTYSTLKVQPAELEDSGVYFCASSQDYVNTEAFFGQGTRLTVV.

CDR3 region: CASSSGTRSSEQYF. CDR3 DNA sequence: TGTGCCAGTAGTTCCGGGACTAGATCTTCCGAGCAGTACTTC. The chain employs TRBV19 and TRBJ2-7, with 8 bases identical to TRBD2. With V trimmed by 5 bases and J by 6 bases, 9 bases remained unmatched. The CDR3 runs 14 residues. CDR1 is LNHDA, CDR2 SQIVND, per germline (reference sequence).

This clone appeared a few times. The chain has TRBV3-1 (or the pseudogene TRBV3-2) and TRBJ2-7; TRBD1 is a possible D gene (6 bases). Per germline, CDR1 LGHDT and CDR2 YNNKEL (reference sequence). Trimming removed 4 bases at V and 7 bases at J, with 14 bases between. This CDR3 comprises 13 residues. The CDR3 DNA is TGTGCCAGCAGCCCCAGGGGCTCCGGGGAGCAGTACTTC. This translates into CASSPRGSGEQYF.

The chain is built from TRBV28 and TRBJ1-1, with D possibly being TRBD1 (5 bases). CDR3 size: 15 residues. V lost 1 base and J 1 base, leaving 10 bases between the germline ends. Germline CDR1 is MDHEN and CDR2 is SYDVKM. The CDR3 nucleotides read TGTGCCAGCAGTTTATTACGGGGGGGGAACACTGAAGCTTTCTTT. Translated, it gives CASSLLRGGNTEAFF.

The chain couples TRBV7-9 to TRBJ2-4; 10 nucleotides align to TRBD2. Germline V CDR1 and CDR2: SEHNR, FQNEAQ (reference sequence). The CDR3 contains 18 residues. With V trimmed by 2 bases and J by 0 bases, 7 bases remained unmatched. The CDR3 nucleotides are TGTGCCAGCAGCTTAAGGCCCAGACTAGCGGGAGCCAAAAACATTCAGTACTTC. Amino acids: CASSLRPRLAGAKNIQYF.

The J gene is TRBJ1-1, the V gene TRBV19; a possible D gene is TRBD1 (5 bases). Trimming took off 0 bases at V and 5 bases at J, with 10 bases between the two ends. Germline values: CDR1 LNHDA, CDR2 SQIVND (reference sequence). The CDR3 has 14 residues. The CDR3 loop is CASSIDIGGTEAFF. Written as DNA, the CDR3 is TGTGCCAGTAGTATAGATATTGGGGGAACTGAAGCTTTCTTT.

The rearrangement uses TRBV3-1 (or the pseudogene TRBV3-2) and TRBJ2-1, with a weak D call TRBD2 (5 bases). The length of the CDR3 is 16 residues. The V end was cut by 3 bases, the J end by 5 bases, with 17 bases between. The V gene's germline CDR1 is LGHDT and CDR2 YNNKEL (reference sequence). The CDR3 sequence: CASSQDWRRANNEQFF. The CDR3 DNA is TGTGCCAGCAGCCAGGATTGGCGGCGGGCAAACAATGAGCAGTTCTTC.